This entry describes one T cell receptor (beta chain). The data are from a study of cytomegalovirus exposure and HLA in healthy donors. Study context: Within an early data release were 85 million or so unique TCRs drawn from HLA-typed donors.

This CDR3 region has 15 residues. The V gene's germline CDR1 is SGHRS and CDR2 YFSETQ. The germline V and J ends were trimmed by 0 bases and 2 bases, with 11 bases remaining between them. The PCR contained 60 Vbeta and 13 Jbeta primers. Assay: immunoSEQ multiplex PCR; the TCRdb copy retains only in-frame clones and omits some. The sample holds 95,000 to 100,000 clones, 77% seen once. Sample: PBMCs. This clonotype was sampled from a female donor in good health and CMV-seronegative. The V call is TRBV5-1, the J call TRBJ1-2; maybe TRBD1 (5 bases). The CDR3 here is CASSLGQGKNYGYTF. In DNA form, the CDR3 reads TGCGCCAGCAGCTTGGGGCAGGGCAAGAACTATGGCTACACCTTC.